This T cell receptor (beta chain) was captured in a study of shared clonotypes between healthy human individuals. Study-wide background: Per donor, three plates held CD4 naive cells, three held CD4 memory, two held CD8 naive and one held CD8 memory.

This clone is termed medium-sized. Its cognate antigen is unknown. Other nucleotide sequences in the sample specify the same CDR3. The assay was run at deep level. The method was immunoSEQ multiplex PCR; TCRdb's version includes in-frame clones alone and lacks a portion of them. The table shows about 820,000 clones, with around 93% occurring only once. The study, taken as a whole, reports: Shared clonotypes: about 5% naive CD4, 3.5% to 4% naive CD8, over 2% memory CD4, under 0.45% memory CD8. Sampling used blood alone; tissue repertoires probably differ.

As defined, naive CD8 cells were CD45RO-negative and positively selected for CCR7, with terminally differentiated effector memory CD45RA+ cells excluded. Trimming took 8 bases from V and 1 from J, leaving 11 bases between them. Germline loops: CDR1 MGHDK, CDR2 SYGVNS. The CDR3 totals 13 residues. Material: naive CD8+ T cells sorted from blood. This chain joins TRBV25-1 and TRBJ1-1, with D uncertain. This clonotype originated in a man aged 30-40 years in good health. In DNA, the CDR3 is TGTGCCAGCCGCCCCCCCAAGAACACTGAAGCTTTCTTT. Amino acid sequence: CASRPPKNTEAFF.